One and the same sample provided the 30 T cell receptor beta chains below, sequenced in a study of regulatory T cells in long-lasting Graves disease. Indicated time point: newly diagnosed GD, antithyroid drugs for less than 3 months. Making the TCR library involved RNA that had been extracted from PBMCs. The TCR beta library used iRepertoire HTBI primers with Arm-PCR amplification of CDR3. TCRdb fed the multiplex PCR reads into MiXCR, producing one record per CDR3 protein. The sample includes a few hundred thousand distinct CDR3 sequences, roughly 18% of them seen just once. The same sample was also used in a study of T cells in Graves' hyperthyroidism and ophthalmopathy.

Sequenced here: peripheral blood mononuclear cells (PBMCs), sampled at new diagnosis, from a patient treated with antithyroid drugs. These receptors were obtained from a woman under 40 with Graves disease.

This clonotype was observed at least ten times. CDR3 DNA sequence: TGTGCCATCAGTGACCCGACTGGCGACACTGAAGCTTTCTTT. Protein product: CAISDPTGDTEAFF. This sequence joins TRBV10-3 and TRBJ1-1; no clear D. This CDR3 has 14 residues. Germline V gives CDR1 ENHRY, CDR2 SYGVKD. Trimming pared 3 bases from V and 3 bases from J, leaving 11 bases between.

This chain connects TRBV7-8 to TRBJ2-3; TRBD2 matches at 8 bases. The CDR3 is 16 residues long. Trimming took 5 bases from V and 5 from J; bases not matched to a gene: 12. Germline assignment: CDR1 SGHVS and CDR2 FQNEAQ. The CDR3 region has the DNA TGTGCCAGCAGCGTCGGGGTGCGGGGGGCCATAGATACGCAGTATTTT. Its translation is CASSVGVRGAIDTQYF.

At least ten counts were recorded for this clonotype. The chain is built from TRBV5-1 and TRBJ1-4; perhaps TRBD1 as D (5 bases). This CDR3 region has 14 residues. Germline V gives CDR1 SGHRS, CDR2 YFSETQ. Deletions cut 1 base from V and 8 bases from J, with 12 bases between. CDR3 DNA sequence: TGCGCCAGCAGCTTGTCGGGGGACTCCGAAAAACTGTTTTTT. This sequence encodes CASSLSGDSEKLFF.

This clonotype was seen many times. This sequence joins TRBV7-9 and TRBJ1-1; D is ambiguous. The CDR3 covers 15 residues. Germline V lookup: CDR1 SEHNR, CDR2 FQNEAQ (reference sequence). Trimming cost V 5 bases and J 5 bases, with 18 bases left between them. CDR3 bases: TGTGCCAGCAGCCACGGTCTAGTCGGGCGAACTGAAGCTTTCTTT. Encoded protein: CASSHGLVGRTEAFF.

This clonotype was detected many times. The chain uses TRBV3-1 and TRBJ1-1, with D perhaps matching TRBD1 (5 bases). From germline, CDR1 is LGHDT and CDR2 YNNKEL (reference sequence). The ends were cut back, 4 bases at V and 0 bases at J, with 15 bases in the middle. The CDR3 length is 16 residues. DNA of the CDR3: TGTGCCAGCAGCCCCTCACAGAAGGGGATGAACACTGAAGCTTTCTTT. It yields the protein CASSPSQKGMNTEAFF.

This clonotype occurred many times. This chain uses TRBV5-1 with TRBJ2-7, with D unresolved. In germline, CDR1 is SGHRS, CDR2 YFSETQ. This CDR3 is 15 amino acids long. Trimming took off 0 bases at V and 3 bases at J, with 13 bases between the two ends. CDR3 amino acids: CASSLASSQDYEQYF. The CDR3 coding sequence is TGCGCCAGCAGCTTGGCTTCCTCCCAGGACTACGAGCAGTACTTC.

As regards this clonotype: One base separates it from a far larger clone, so it is likely a read error. The CDR3 end shows no conserved phenylalanine or tryptophan, and so a read error is likely. This sequence joins TRBV7-2 and TRBJ1-5, with D possibly matching TRBD1 (5 bases). V dropped 3 bases and J dropped 3 bases, with 12 bases sitting between them. Germline CDR1 and CDR2: SGHTA and FQGNSA. The CDR3 extends over 15 amino acids. The chain's CDR3 is CASSLGGGSNQPQHL. For the CDR3, the DNA is TGTGCCAGCAGCTTGGGGGGAGGGTCCAATCAGCCCCAGCATCTT.

This clonotype was picked up many times. V is TRBV20-1 and J is TRBJ2-7; D gene ambiguous. Germline V gene sequence: CDR1 DFQATT, CDR2 SNEGSKA (reference sequence). V gave up 0 bases and J gave up 2 bases, with 14 bases separating them. This CDR3 has 15 residues. The CDR3 reads CSARDLRRDPYEQYF. DNA for the CDR3: TGCAGTGCTAGAGATCTCAGGCGAGACCCCTACGAGCAGTACTTC.

There are many counts of this clonotype. V usage is TRBV7-9 and J usage is TRBJ2-7; no reliable D call. The germline V gene encodes CDR1 SEHNR and CDR2 FQNEAQ (reference sequence). This CDR3 is 12 amino acids long. V dropped 5 bases and J dropped 2 bases, with 7 bases sitting between them. CDR3 nucleotide sequence: TGTGCCAGCAGCCGGCGCCCCTACGAGCAGTACTTC. It translates to CASSRRPYEQYF.

Ten or more counts support this clonotype. CDR3 DNA sequence: TGTGCCAGCAGCCGGAACTTCGAGGGGGAAAAACTGTTTTTT. It is translated as CASSRNFEGEKLFF. The chain has TRBV12-3 or TRBV12-4 and TRBJ1-4; D is perhaps TRBD1 (5 bases). The CDR3 covers 14 residues. Trimming took off 6 bases at V and 8 bases at J, with 16 bases between the two ends.

Many counts were recorded for this clonotype. The rearrangement joins TRBV3-1 to TRBJ2-7, with a possible D match to TRBD2 (7 bases). Germline CDR1 is LGHDT and CDR2 is YNNKEL (reference sequence). The CDR3 sequence is 19 residues long. V dropped 5 bases and J dropped 4 bases, with 30 bases sitting between them. The DNA for the CDR3 is TGTGCCAGCAGCAAAGGGGGGGACAAGATCCTTCTAACGGTGTACGAGCAGTACTTC. Protein sequence: CASSKGGDKILLTVYEQYF.

This clonotype has ten or more counts. The rearrangement joins TRBV5-4 to TRBJ2-7, with D perhaps TRBD1 or TRBD2 (5 bases each). Germline V lookup: CDR1 SGHNT, CDR2 YYREEE (reference sequence). The CDR3 runs 13 residues. V shed 1 base and J shed 5 bases, with 10 bases lying between them. CDR3 loop: CASSLSGLNEQYF. The CDR3 DNA reads TGTGCCAGCAGCTTGTCGGGGCTAAACGAGCAGTACTTC.

This clonotype was seen repeatedly, ten times or more. The CDR3 sequence: CASSLEGGTSYGYTF. The CDR3 DNA follows: TGCGCCAGCAGCTTGGAAGGAGGGACAAGTTATGGCTACACCTTC. The rearrangement joins TRBV5-1 to TRBJ1-2, with a possible D match to TRBD1 (6 bases). Germline values: CDR1 SGHRS, CDR2 YFSETQ. Trimming pared 0 bases from V and 5 bases from J, leaving 14 bases between. The CDR3 sequence is 15 residues long.

This clonotype was found many times. This chain links TRBV6-2 or TRBV6-3 with TRBJ2-3; D not resolved. Trimming left V 2 bases short and J 0 bases short, with 12 bases between. This CDR3 contains 16 residues. CDR1 MNHEY and CDR2 SVGEGT come from the germline V gene. In DNA form, the CDR3 reads TGTGCCAGCAGTTACCTTCCCGTAGGGAGCACAGATACGCAGTATTTT. Encoded protein: CASSYLPVGSTDTQYF.

This clonotype was observed many times. The chain carries TRBV11-1 and TRBJ2-2, with D possibly being TRBD1 (6 bases). The CDR3 sequence is 14 residues long. Per the germline V gene, CDR1 is SGHAT and CDR2 is FQDESV (reference sequence). V was cut by 5 bases and J by 1 base, with 8 bases left in between. The CDR3 sequence is CASSGQLNTGELFF. For the CDR3, the DNA is TGTGCCAGCAGCGGACAGCTGAACACCGGGGAGCTGTTTTTT.

Many counts were recorded for this clonotype. The V gene is TRBV20-1, the J gene TRBJ1-2; D uncertain. The germline CDR1 and CDR2 sequences are DFQATT and SNEGSKA (reference sequence). The germline V and J ends were trimmed by 2 bases and 4 bases, with 8 bases remaining between them. The CDR3 loop spans 12 amino acids. As DNA, the CDR3 is TGCAGTGCTAGAAAAGGAGGCTATGGCTACACCTTC. Its protein is CSARKGGYGYTF.

On this clonotype: The junction departs from the called germline gene at one end, perhaps through a read error. The chain combines TRBV18 with TRBJ2-7; the D is unclear. The V gene's germline CDR1 is KGHSH and CDR2 LQKENI. This CDR3 comprises 14 residues. CDR3 residues: CACSPPGNSYEQYF. The CDR3 DNA reads TGTGCCTGCTCACCCCCTGGGAATAGCTACGAGCAGTACTTC.

For this clonotype: This likely came from a read error, as a far larger clone is one base away. The chain links TRBV12-3 or TRBV12-4 to TRBJ2-1, with D perhaps matching TRBD1 (6 bases). The J call may be wrong; the DNA end is better matched by TRBJ2-5. The CDR3 sequence is 13 residues long. CDR3 loop: CASSDRLGETQYF. In DNA, the CDR3 is TGTGCCAGCAGCGACAGGCTTGGAGAGACCCAGTACTTC.

Comment on this clonotype: Given a far larger clone just one base away, this is likely a sequencing read error. V and J are TRBV11-1 and TRBJ2-1; D remains ambiguous. The CDR3 totals 17 residues. The germline gives CDR1 SGHAT, CDR2 FQDESV (reference sequence). With 6 bases removed from V and 5 bases from J, the gap between germline ends came to 23 bases. The CDR3 DNA is TGTGCCAGCAGTCCCTCTTCCTATAGTCCCGGCAACAATGAGCAGTTCTTC. It specifies CASSPSSYSPGNNEQFF. The variable domain in full, with the rest retrieved from reference TRBV11-1 and TRBJ2-1, is EAEVAQSPRYKITEKSQAVAFWCDPISGHATLYWYRQILGQGPELLVQFQDESVVDDSQLPKDRFSAERLKGVDSTLKIQPAELGDSAMYLCASSPSSYSPGNNEQFFGPGTRLTVL.

This clonotype has ten or more counts. CDR3 protein: CASRSDRGRGYGYTF. For the CDR3, the DNA is TGTGCCAGCAGATCCGACAGGGGGCGCGGTTATGGCTACACCTTC. The rearrangement links TRBV7-3 to TRBJ1-2; 10 bases map to TRBD1. CDR1 and CDR2 (germline): SGHTA, FQGTGA. J lost 5 bases, V lost 6 bases, and 9 bases had no gene match. The CDR3 spans 15 residues.

This clonotype showed up many times. V usage is TRBV10-3 and J usage is TRBJ1-1; a possible D gene is TRBD1 (5 bases). Trimming pared 0 bases from V and 8 bases from J, leaving 13 bases between. This CDR3 has 14 amino acids. CDR1 is ENHRY, CDR2 SYGVKD, per germline. The CDR3 DNA is TGTGCCATCAGTGAGTCGAGGAGACGGGGCGAAGCTTTCTTT. This encodes CAISESRRRGEAFF.

This clonotype was seen repeatedly, ten times or more. The chain has TRBV7-9 and TRBJ2-1, with 8 bases aligning to TRBD1. CDR1 is SEHNR and CDR2 is FQNEAQ in the germline V gene (reference sequence). Trimming took 1 base from V and 5 from J; bases not matched to a gene: 7. The CDR3 has 16 amino acids. The CDR3 nucleotides are TGTGCCAGCAGCTTAGGGGACAGGTGGCGGGACAATGAGCAGTTCTTC. Amino acid sequence: CASSLGDRWRDNEQFF.

This clonotype was recorded at least ten times. The V call is TRBV10-3, the J call TRBJ1-3; D uncertain. The CDR3 has 13 amino acids. CDR1 and CDR2 (germline): ENHRY, SYGVKD. V was pared by 2 bases and J by 2 bases, with 4 bases between. CDR3 bases: TGTGCCATCAGTGAGGGGGCTGGAAACACCATATATTTT. Protein sequence: CAISEGAGNTIYF.

This clonotype was recorded a few times. J is TRBJ2-3 and V is TRBV13, with 12 bases matching TRBD2. With 5 bases clipped from V and 4 bases from J, the junction kept 4 bases outside the gene matches. The CDR3 is made up of 15 amino acids. Per the germline V gene, CDR1 is PRHDT and CDR2 is FYEKMQ (reference sequence). This CDR3 is CASSDPSGGADTQYF. The CDR3 nucleotides are TGTGCCAGCAGCGACCCTAGCGGGGGGGCAGATACGCAGTATTTT.

The rearrangement joins TRBV27 to TRBJ2-3, with a possible D match to TRBD2 (7 bases). Trimming took 5 bases from V and 7 from J, leaving 13 bases between them. The germline gives CDR1 MNHEY, CDR2 SMNVEV (reference sequence). The length of the CDR3 is 13 residues. CDR3 sequence: CASSDGGPNTQYF. In DNA form, the CDR3 reads TGTGCCAGCAGTGACGGGGGGCCAAATACGCAGTATTTT.

This clonotype appeared many times. The chain couples TRBV7-9 to TRBJ2-1; 11 nucleotides align to TRBD2. The length of the CDR3 is 16 residues. Germline CDR1 reads SEHNR; CDR2 reads FQNEAQ (reference sequence). Germline trimming cut 3 bases from V and 4 bases from J; bases unmatched to any gene: 5. The CDR3 nucleotides read TGTGCCAGCAGCTTTCCACTAGCGGGGGCTTACAATGAGCAGTTCTTC. It specifies CASSFPLAGAYNEQFF.

This clonotype was detected many times. The rearrangement uses TRBV11-2 and TRBJ2-5, with 10 bases aligning to TRBD2. Germline CDR1 SGHAT, CDR2 FQNNGV. With 2 bases clipped from V and 4 bases from J, the junction kept 10 bases outside the gene matches. This CDR3 has 17 amino acids. The CDR3: CASSLSDVAGGVETQYF. The CDR3 bases are TGTGCCAGCAGCTTAAGTGATGTAGCGGGGGGAGTAGAGACCCAGTACTTC.

This clonotype was observed many times. The V and J genes are TRBV5-1 and TRBJ2-7, with TRBD1 matching over 7 bases. Germline CDR1 is SGHRS and CDR2 is YFSETQ. The CDR3 covers 15 residues. Losses at the gene ends were 0 bases for V and 2 bases for J; bases not matched to a gene: 5. The CDR3 nucleotides are TGCGCCAGCAGCTTGGGAGGGGGCGACACCTACGAGCAGTACTTC. This sequence encodes CASSLGGGDTYEQYF.

This clonotype was seen repeatedly, ten times or more. The chain combines TRBV28 with TRBJ1-5, with 8 nucleotides matching TRBD1. CDR1 is MDHEN and CDR2 is SYDVKM in the germline V gene. Trimming removed 4 bases from V and 1 base from J; junction bases left unmatched: 6. CDR3 length equals 16 residues. For the CDR3, the DNA is TGTGCCAGCAGTTCCCGCAGGGGGCGGAGCAATCAGCCCCAGCATTTT. Translation gives CASSSRRGRSNQPQHF.

This clonotype was found many times. This chain uses TRBV7-9 with TRBJ2-7; TRBD2 agrees at 9 bases. In germline, CDR1 is SEHNR, CDR2 FQNEAQ (reference sequence). Trimming removed 3 bases from V and 0 bases from J; junction bases left unmatched: 3. The length of the CDR3 is 15 residues. CDR3 nucleotides: TGTGCCAGCAGCTTTAGCGGGGGCACCTCCTACGAGCAGTACTTC. As protein: CASSFSGGTSYEQYF.